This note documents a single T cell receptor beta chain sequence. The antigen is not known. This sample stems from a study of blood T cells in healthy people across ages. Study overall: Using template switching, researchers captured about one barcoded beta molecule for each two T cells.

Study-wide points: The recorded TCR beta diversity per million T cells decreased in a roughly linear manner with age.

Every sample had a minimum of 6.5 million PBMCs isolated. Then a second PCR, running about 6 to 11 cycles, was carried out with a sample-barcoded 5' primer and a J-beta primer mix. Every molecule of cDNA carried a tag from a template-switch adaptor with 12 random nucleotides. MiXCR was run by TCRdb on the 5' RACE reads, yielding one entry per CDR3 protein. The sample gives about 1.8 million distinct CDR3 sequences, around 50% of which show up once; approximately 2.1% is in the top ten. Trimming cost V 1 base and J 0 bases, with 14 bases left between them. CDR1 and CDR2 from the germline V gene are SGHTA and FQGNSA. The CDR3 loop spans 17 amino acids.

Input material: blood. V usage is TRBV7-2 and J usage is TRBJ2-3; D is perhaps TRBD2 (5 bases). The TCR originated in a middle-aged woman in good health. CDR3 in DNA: TGTGCCAGCAGCTTAGTCGGAGCGGTGAGCAGCACAGATACGCAGTATTTT. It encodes CASSLVGAVSSTDTQYF.